This T cell receptor (beta chain) was sequenced for a study of blood T cells in healthy people across ages. It was with a sample-barcoded 5' primer and a J-beta primer mix that a second PCR of about 7 to 12 cycles was run. MiXCR, applied by TCRdb to the 5' RACE reads, yields one record per CDR3 protein. The sample has about 670,000 distinct CDR3 sequences, approximately 40% seen once. Germline CDR1 reads MNHEY; CDR2 reads SVGEGT. V was trimmed by 2 bases and J by 4 bases, leaving 18 bases between them. CDR3 length equals 16 residues. The J gene is TRBJ2-7, the V gene TRBV6-2 or TRBV6-3; weak D call: TRBD2 (5 bases). The source is an older man in good health. Sequencing used blood. CDR3 DNA sequence: TGTGCCAGCAGTTACCCGAAGCCGGGGTTAGGATACGAGCAGTACTTC. Translating it yields CASSYPKPGLGYEQYF.